The entry that follows covers one T cell receptor (beta chain) sequence. Its antigen is not known. Since the CDR3 does not end with the conserved phenylalanine or tryptophan, this likely comes from a read error. The sample comes from a study of CD8 T cells in ankylosing spondylitis. Study results and caveats: Ankylosing spondylitis blood appeared to carry a characteristic TCR beta motif of fewer than 10 highly homologous variants.

With molecular barcodes, quantitative 5'-RACE was used to make the TCR beta libraries. MiXCR was run by TCRdb on the 5' RACE reads, yielding one entry per CDR3 protein. The repertoire holds just under 550,000 distinct CDR3 sequences, with about an eighth as singletons. CDR1 is ENHRY and CDR2 is SYGVKD in the germline V gene. The CDR3 has 15 residues. With 6 bases clipped from V and 7 bases from J, the junction kept 10 bases outside the gene matches. Sequenced sample: blood, either unsorted or a sorted T cell fraction (not recorded which). This TCR was recovered from a male donor with ankylosing spondylitis. The rearrangement links TRBV10-3 to TRBJ1-2, with TRBD1 identical over 11 bases. CDR3 nucleotide sequence: TGTGCCATCAGCCAAACCGGACAGGGGGCATTTGGCTACACCCTC. Encoded protein: CAISQTGQGAFGYTL.